This T cell receptor (beta chain) was profiled in a study of CD8+CD57+ T cells in acquired aplastic anemia. The wider study: Sorted CD4+ and CD8+ cell DNA averaged approximately 3.4 ug.

The TCR beta profiling, which covered VDJ combination and CDR3 sequence, was carried out using genomic DNA as the template. One entry per CDR3 protein results from TCRdb running MiXCR on the reads. Altogether under 500,000 distinct CDR3 sequences are present, 25% to 40% being singletons, with the ten largest covering less than 0.85%. General study results and limits: In common between the patients and the controls were more than 25 CD8+ CDR3 sequences.

Comments on this clonotype: Its antigen is as yet unknown. One end of the junction is discordant with germline, which a read error may explain.

Whoever was chosen for sequencing had shown CD8+CD57+ cell expansion by flow cytometry. This receptor was identified in a human donor with aplastic anemia. Sequencing was carried out using sorted CD4+, CD8+, or CD8+CD57+ T cells (not recorded which) from PBMCs.

This CDR3 is CTSAGTEAFF. Here the CDR3 DNA reads TGTACCAGCGCTGGCACTGAAGCTTTCTTT. This chain joins TRBV12-3 or TRBV12-4 and TRBJ1-1; D unclear. This CDR3 has 10 residues.